A selection of T cell receptor beta chains follows, all from one sample in a study of blood T cell repertoires in COVID-19. Clones were read by immunoSEQ multiplex PCR, and TCRdb kept only the in-frame ones, dropping some. The data hold around 190,000 clones, with about 82% observed a single time. The sequenced sample consisted of peripheral blood. The receptors were sampled from a man between 65 and 85 years old with active or convalescent COVID-19. CDR3s include the opening cysteine and the closing phenylalanine or tryptophan. A D gene is named only where the DNA matches it firmly. Clone size is not always given. Where it is, it says once, few, many or a class for expanded clones.

D: TRBD1
V: TRBV6-2/TRBV6-3
J: TRBJ1-2
size: NA
DNA: TGTGCCAGCAGTTACCCAACCGGGACAGGGCACTATGGCTACACCTTC
CDR3: CASSYPTGTGHYGYTF

D: TRBD1
V: TRBV12-3/TRBV12-4
J: TRBJ1-5
size: few
DNA: TGTGCCAGCAGTGGACAGGGGGATCAGCCCCAGCATTTT
CDR3: CASSGQGDQPQHF

D: NA
V: TRBV14
J: TRBJ1-4
size: NA
DNA: TGTGCCAGCAGCCAAGATTACTTGGCCCAGCGACGAGGTGAAAAACTGTTTTTT
CDR3: CASSQDYLAQRRGEKLFF

D: NA
V: TRBV5-8
J: TRBJ1-2
size: NA
DNA: TGTGCCAGCAGTATTGTGGCCTATGGCTACACCTTC
CDR3: CASSIVAYGYTF

D: TRBD2
V: TRBV11-2
J: TRBJ2-1
size: NA
DNA: TGTGCCAGCAGCTTAGAACCCATCTTAGCGGGCCTCTCCTACAATGAGCAGTTCTTC
CDR3: CASSLEPILAGLSYNEQFF

D: NA
V: TRBV6-2/TRBV6-3
J: TRBJ1-1
size: NA
DNA: TGTGCCAGCAGTCCACAGGGTTCCCTCACTGAAGCTTTCTTT
CDR3: CASSPQGSLTEAFF

D: NA
V: TRBV7-2
J: TRBJ1-6
size: few
DNA: TGTGCCAGCAGCTTAGCGGAACAGGCGACACCCCTCCACTTT
CDR3: CASSLAEQATPLHF

D: NA
V: TRBV2
J: TRBJ1-2
size: NA
DNA: TGTGCCAGCAGTCCCTCGGTAGGCGGGACTTATGGCTACACCTTC
CDR3: CASSPSVGGTYGYTF

D: TRBD1
V: TRBV10-3
J: TRBJ1-3
size: NA
DNA: TGTGCCAACCGACAGGGGAACTCTGGAAACACCATATATTTT
CDR3: CANRQGNSGNTIYF

D: NA
V: TRBV2
J: TRBJ1-2
size: NA
DNA: TGTGCCAGCAGTGAACAGGGTGCTAACTATGGCTACACCTTC
CDR3: CASSEQGANYGYTF